The 7 T cell receptor beta chains presented below share a single source sample, sequenced in a study of T cells and Merkel cell carcinoma outcomes. This table comes from immunoSEQ multiplex PCR, and its TCRdb copy is limited to in-frame clones, with some not included. The data contain about 1,900 clones, more than 85% of them singletons. Sample: tumor tissue from Merkel cell carcinoma. The receptors come from a human donor with Merkel cell carcinoma.

This clone was found once. The chain couples TRBV6-6 to TRBJ2-1, with D possibly called TRBD1 or TRBD2 (5 bases each). Germline-derived CDR1 and CDR2 are MNHNY and SVGAGI (reference sequence). Trimming removed 7 bases from V and 2 bases from J, with 12 bases in between. This CDR3 has 14 amino acids. The DNA for the CDR3 is TGTGCCAGCACCAGAGCGGACACCTACAATGAGCAGTTCTTC. This codes for CASTRADTYNEQFF.

V is TRBV25-1 and J is TRBJ2-7; 11 bases match TRBD2. In germline, CDR1 is MGHDK, CDR2 SYGVNS. J lost 8 bases, V lost 0 bases, and 6 bases had no gene match. The CDR3 consists of 15 residues. CDR3 loop: CASSEYSGGAPKQYF. The CDR3 DNA follows: TGTGCCAGCAGTGAATATAGCGGGGGGGCGCCGAAGCAGTACTTC.

The CDR3 region is CASSVTVSYEQYF. The CDR3 DNA reads TGTGCCAGTAGTGTTACAGTCTCCTACGAGCAGTACTTC. The chain couples TRBV19 to TRBJ2-7; no clear D gene. Germline CDR1 reads LNHDA; CDR2 reads SQIVND (reference sequence). Deletions cut 5 bases from V and 0 bases from J, with 8 bases between. The CDR3 sequence is 13 residues long.

The CDR3 sequence: CASSIGGMRSYNEQFF. As DNA, the CDR3 is TGCGCCAGCAGTATCGGGGGCATGCGCTCCTACAATGAGCAGTTCTTC. The chain is built from TRBV5-1 and TRBJ2-1; D assignment may be TRBD1 or TRBD2 (6 bases each). The V gene's germline CDR1 is SGHRS and CDR2 YFSETQ. Trimming pared 5 bases from V and 0 bases from J, leaving 15 bases between. This CDR3 contains 16 residues.

The genes are TRBV5-1 and TRBJ1-1, with D hard to call. This CDR3 contains 17 residues. Trimming left V 1 base short and J 6 bases short, with 22 bases between. In germline, CDR1 is SGHRS, CDR2 YFSETQ. CDR3 residues: CASSLYGVGSRTAEAFF. In DNA form, the CDR3 reads TGCGCCAGCAGCTTGTACGGTGTAGGGTCCCGTACCGCTGAAGCTTTCTTT.

This clone occurred once. CDR3 sequence (DNA): TGTGCCAGTAGCTGGACTAGCGGGAGGGCCTATGAGCAGTTCTTC. This sequence encodes CASSWTSGRAYEQFF. The chain uses TRBV19 and TRBJ2-1; 15 nucleotides align to TRBD2. Germline CDR1 reads LNHDA; CDR2 reads SQIVND (reference sequence). CDR3 length: 15 amino acids. Trimming took 6 bases from V and 8 from J; bases not matched to a gene: 5.

The genes are TRBV29-1 and TRBJ1-2; 7 nucleotides align to TRBD1. With V trimmed by 7 bases and J by 6 bases, 5 bases remained unmatched. The CDR3 loop spans 11 amino acids. Germline lookup yields CDR1 SQVTM and CDR2 ANQGSEA. CDR3 in amino acids: CSDRQGNGYTF. The CDR3, as DNA: TGCAGCGACCGACAGGGAAATGGCTACACCTTC.